This paragraph covers one T cell receptor (beta chain) sequence. Every donor, a Caucasian adult, lived in Nashville, Tennessee. The sample comes from a study of shared clonotypes between healthy human individuals. The CDR3 has 16 residues. Sequenced by immunoSEQ multiplex PCR; TCRdb stores in-frame clones only, minus some. The repertoire holds some 1.1 million clones, 70% to 80% seen once, with roughly 0.83% in the top ten. The chain has TRBV21-1 and TRBJ2-3; TRBD1 reflects the table's D call only, with no check against the DNA. TRBV21-1 is marked as a pseudogene. The receptor's source is a man between 18 and 29 years old in good health. Some clones in this sample may be carry-over from other donors' samples. The sequenced material came from memory CD4+ T cells from PBMCs. Subset specified: CD45RA-negative fraction. The chain's CDR3 is CASTFKGTGKTDTQYF. The CDR3 nucleotides read TGTGCCAGCACCTTCAAGGGGACAGGGAAGACAGATACGCAGTATTTT.